This TCR beta chain was found in a study of tumor and adjacent non-tumor tissue in lung cancer. About the research overall: Stage I to III disease affected roughly 10 men and 5 women aged roughly 31 to 76. Overall study results and limits: Tumor TCR diversity, when higher, was linked to shorter survival.

Worth noting for this clonotype: As yet, its antigen is unknown.

This sample's RNA came from whole unsorted tissue. Between August and November 2014, newly diagnosed, chemotherapy-naive lung cancer patients underwent thoracic surgery in China. The library came from three nested PCR rounds adapted from ARM-PCR protocols. TCRdb ran MiXCR on the multiplex PCR reads and lists one entry per CDR3 protein. The top ten hold around 18% of the sample, which has about 93,000 distinct CDR3 sequences, around 71% seen once. The J segment lost 7 bases and the V segment lost 4 bases, leaving 9 bases of the junction unmatched. The CDR3 covers 14 residues. The V gene is TRBV12-3 or TRBV12-4, the J gene TRBJ1-2, with TRBD1 matching 7 bases. This sequence was found in a man aged 55 to 70 with non-small cell lung cancer. Sequenced sample: lung tumor tissue. CDR3 in amino acids: CASSSRGTEAGYTF. The CDR3 DNA is TGTGCCAGCAGTTCCCGAGGGACAGAGGCTGGCTACACCTTC.